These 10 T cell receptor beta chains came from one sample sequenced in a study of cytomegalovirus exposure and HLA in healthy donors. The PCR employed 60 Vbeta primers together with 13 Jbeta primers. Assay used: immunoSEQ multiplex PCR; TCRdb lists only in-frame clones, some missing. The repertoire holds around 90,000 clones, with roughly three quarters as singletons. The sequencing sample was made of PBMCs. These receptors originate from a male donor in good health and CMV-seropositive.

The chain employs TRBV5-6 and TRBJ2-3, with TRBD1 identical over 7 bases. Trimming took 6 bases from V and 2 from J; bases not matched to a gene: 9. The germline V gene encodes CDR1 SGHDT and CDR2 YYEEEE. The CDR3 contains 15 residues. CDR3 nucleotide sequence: TGTGCCAGCACCCGGACAGGTGGCACCACAGATACGCAGTATTTT. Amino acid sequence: CASTRTGGTTDTQYF. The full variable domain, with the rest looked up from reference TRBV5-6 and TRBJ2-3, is DAGVTQSPTHLIKTRGQQVTLRCSPKSGHDTVSWYQQALGQGPQFIFQYYEEEERQRGNFPDRFSGHQFPNYSSELNVNALLLGDSALYLCASTRTGGTTDTQYFGPGTRLTVL.

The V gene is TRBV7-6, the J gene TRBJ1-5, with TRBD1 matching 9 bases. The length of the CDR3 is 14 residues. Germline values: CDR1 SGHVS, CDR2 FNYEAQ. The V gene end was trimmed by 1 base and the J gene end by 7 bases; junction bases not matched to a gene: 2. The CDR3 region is CASSLGGQGQPQHF. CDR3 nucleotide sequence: TGTGCCAGCAGCTTAGGGGGACAGGGCCAGCCCCAGCATTTT.

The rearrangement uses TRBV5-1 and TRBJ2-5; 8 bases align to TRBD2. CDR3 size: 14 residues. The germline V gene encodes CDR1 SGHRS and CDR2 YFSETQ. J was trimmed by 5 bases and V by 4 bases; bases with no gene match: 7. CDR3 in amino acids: CASSPGRGAETQYF. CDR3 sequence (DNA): TGCGCCAGCAGCCCGGGGCGGGGGGCGGAGACCCAGTACTTC.

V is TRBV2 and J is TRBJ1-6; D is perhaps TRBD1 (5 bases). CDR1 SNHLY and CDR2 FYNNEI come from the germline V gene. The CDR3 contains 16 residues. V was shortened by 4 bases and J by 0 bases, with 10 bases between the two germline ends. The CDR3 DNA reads TGTGCCAGCAGTGTTGACAGAAGCTCCTATAATTCACCCCTCCACTTT. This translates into CASSVDRSSYNSPLHF.

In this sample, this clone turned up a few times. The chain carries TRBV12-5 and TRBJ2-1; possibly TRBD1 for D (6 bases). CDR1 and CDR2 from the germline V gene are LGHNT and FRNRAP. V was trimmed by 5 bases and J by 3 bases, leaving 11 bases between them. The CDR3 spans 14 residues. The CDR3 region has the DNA TGTGCTAGTGGTCCGGACAGTTACTACAATGAGCAGTTCTTC. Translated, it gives CASGPDSYYNEQFF.

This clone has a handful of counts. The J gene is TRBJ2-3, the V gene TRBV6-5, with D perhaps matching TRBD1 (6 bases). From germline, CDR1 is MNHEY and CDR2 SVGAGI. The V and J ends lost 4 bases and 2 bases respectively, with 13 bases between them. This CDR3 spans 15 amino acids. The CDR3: CASSSRNRATDTQYF. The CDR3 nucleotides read TGTGCCAGCAGTTCCCGTAACAGGGCCACAGATACGCAGTATTTT.

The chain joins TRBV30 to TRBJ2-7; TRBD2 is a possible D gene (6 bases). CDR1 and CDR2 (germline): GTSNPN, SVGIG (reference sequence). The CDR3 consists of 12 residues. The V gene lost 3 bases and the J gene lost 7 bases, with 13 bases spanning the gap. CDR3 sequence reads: CAWSPGVGEQYF. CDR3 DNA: TGTGCCTGGAGCCCGGGGGTTGGGGAGCAGTACTTC.

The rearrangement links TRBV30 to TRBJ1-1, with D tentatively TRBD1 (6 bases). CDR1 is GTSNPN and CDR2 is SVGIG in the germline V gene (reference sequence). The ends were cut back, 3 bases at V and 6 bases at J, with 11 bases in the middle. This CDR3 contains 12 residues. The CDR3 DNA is TGTGCCTGGAGGCAGGGGCACGCTGAAGCTTTCTTT. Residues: CAWRQGHAEAFF.

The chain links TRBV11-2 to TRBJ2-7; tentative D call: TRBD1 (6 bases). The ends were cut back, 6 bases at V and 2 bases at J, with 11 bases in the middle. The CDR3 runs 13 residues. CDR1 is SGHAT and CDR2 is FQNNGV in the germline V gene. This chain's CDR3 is CASSWGTTYEQYF. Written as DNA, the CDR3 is TGTGCCAGCAGTTGGGGGACAACCTACGAGCAGTACTTC.

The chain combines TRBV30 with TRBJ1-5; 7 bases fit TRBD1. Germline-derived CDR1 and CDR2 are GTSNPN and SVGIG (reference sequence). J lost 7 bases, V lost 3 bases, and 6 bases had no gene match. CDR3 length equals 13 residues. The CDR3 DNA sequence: TGTGCCTGGAGCCGACAGGGTGAGCAGCCCCAGCATTTT. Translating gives CAWSRQGEQPQHF.